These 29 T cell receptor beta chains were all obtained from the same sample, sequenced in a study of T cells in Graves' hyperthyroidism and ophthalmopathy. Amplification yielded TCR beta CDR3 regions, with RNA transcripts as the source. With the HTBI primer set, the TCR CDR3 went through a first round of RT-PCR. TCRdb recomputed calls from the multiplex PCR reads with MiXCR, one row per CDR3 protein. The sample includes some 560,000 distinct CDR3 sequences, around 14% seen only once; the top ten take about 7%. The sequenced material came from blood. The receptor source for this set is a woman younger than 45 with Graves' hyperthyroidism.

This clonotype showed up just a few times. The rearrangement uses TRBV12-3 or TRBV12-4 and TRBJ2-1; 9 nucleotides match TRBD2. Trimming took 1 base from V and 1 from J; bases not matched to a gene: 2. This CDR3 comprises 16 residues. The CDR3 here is CASSLVSGRSYNEQFF. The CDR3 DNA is TGTGCCAGCAGTTTAGTAAGCGGGAGGTCCTACAATGAGCAGTTCTTC.

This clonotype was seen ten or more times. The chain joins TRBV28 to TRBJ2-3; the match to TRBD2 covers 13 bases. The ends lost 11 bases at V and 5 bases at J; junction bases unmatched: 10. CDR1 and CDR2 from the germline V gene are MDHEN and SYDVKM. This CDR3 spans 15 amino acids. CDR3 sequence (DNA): TGTGCCGCCTGGACTAGCGGGAGTTTGAGAGATACGCAGTATTTT. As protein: CAAWTSGSLRDTQYF.

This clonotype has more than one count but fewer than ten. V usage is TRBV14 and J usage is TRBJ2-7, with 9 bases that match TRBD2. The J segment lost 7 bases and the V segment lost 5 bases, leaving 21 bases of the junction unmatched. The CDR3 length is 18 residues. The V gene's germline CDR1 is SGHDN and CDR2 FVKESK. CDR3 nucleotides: TGTGCCAGCAGCGCAAAATCACCGGGACTAGCTGAATCTCGGGAGCAGTACTTC. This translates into CASSAKSPGLAESREQYF. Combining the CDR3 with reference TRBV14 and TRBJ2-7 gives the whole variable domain EAGVTQFPSHSVIEKGQTVTLRCDPISGHDNLYWYRRVMGKEIKFLLHFVKESKQDESGMPNNRFLAERTGGTYSTLKVQPAELEDSGVYFCASSAKSPGLAESREQYFGPGTRLTVT.

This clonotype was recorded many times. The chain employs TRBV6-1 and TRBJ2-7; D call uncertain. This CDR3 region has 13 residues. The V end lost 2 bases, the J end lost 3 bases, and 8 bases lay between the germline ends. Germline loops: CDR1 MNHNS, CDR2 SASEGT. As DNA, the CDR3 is TGTGCCAGCAGTGAAATTTTCTTCTACGAGCAGTACTTC. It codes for CASSEIFFYEQYF.

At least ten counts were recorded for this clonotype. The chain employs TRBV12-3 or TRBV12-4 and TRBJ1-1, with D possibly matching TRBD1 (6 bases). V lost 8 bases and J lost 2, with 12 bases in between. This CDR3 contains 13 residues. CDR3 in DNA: TGTGCCAGCTTAGGACAGCTCAACACTGAAGCTTTCTTT. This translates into CASLGQLNTEAFF.

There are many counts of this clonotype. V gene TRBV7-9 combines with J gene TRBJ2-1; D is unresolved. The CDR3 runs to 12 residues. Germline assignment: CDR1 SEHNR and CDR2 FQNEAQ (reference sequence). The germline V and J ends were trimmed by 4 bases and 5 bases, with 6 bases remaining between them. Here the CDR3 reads CASSSRNNEQFF. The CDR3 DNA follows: TGTGCCAGCAGCTCCAGAAACAATGAGCAGTTCTTC.

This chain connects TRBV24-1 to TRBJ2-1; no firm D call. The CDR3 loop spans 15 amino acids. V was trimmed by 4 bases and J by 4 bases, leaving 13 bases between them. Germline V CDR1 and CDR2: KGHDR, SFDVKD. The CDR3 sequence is CATSDRGPPYNEQFF. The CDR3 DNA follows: TGTGCCACCAGTGACCGTGGTCCGCCTTACAATGAGCAGTTCTTC.

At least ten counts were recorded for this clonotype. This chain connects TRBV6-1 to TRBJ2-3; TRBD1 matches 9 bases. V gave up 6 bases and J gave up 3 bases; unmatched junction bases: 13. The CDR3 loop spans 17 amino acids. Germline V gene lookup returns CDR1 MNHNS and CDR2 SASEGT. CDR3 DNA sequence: TGTGCCAGCAGCAGTCTCCCGGGACAGGGTAATACAGATACGCAGTATTTT. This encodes CASSSLPGQGNTDTQYF.

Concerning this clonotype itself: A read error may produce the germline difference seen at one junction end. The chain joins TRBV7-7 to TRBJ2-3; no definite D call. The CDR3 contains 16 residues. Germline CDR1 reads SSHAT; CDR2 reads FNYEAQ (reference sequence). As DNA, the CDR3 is TGTGCTAGCAGCTTACTGCGCGCCCAGCACACAGATACGCAGTATTTT. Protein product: CASSLLRAQHTDTQYF.

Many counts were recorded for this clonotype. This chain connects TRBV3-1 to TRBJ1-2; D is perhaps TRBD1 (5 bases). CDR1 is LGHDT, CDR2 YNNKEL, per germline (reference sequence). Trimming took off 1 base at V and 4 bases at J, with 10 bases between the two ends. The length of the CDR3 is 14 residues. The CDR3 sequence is CASSQGQPTYGYTF. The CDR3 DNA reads TGTGCCAGCAGCCAAGGACAGCCGACCTATGGCTACACCTTC.

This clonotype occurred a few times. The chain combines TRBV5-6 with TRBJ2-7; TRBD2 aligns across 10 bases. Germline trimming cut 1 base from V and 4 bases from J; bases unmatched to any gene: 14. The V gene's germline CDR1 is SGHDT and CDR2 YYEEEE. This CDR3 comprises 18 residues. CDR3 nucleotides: TGTGCCAGCAGCTTGTATCGGCTAGCGGGAGACAGGGGATACGAGCAGTACTTC. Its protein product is CASSLYRLAGDRGYEQYF.

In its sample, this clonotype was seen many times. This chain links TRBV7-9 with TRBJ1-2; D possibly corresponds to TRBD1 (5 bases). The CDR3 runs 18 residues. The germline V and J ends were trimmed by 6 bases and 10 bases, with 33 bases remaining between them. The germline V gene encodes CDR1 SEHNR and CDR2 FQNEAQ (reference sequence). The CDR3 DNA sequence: TGTGCCAGCAGTTCTGGGACGGGAGTCCCTTCTATCGGCCGTGACTACACCTTC. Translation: CASSSGTGVPSIGRDYTF.

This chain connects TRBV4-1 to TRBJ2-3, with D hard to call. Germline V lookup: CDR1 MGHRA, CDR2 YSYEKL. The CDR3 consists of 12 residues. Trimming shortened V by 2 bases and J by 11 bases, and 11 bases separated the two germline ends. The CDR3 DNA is TGCGCCAGCAGCCAAATTTTTGGGGAGCAGTATTTT. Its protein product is CASSQIFGEQYF.

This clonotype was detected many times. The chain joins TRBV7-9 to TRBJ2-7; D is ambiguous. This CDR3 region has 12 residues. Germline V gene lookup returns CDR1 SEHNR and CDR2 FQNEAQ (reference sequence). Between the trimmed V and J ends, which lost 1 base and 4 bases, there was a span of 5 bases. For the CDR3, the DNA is TGTGCCAGCAGCTTAGTAACGTACGAGCAGTACTTC. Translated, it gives CASSLVTYEQYF.

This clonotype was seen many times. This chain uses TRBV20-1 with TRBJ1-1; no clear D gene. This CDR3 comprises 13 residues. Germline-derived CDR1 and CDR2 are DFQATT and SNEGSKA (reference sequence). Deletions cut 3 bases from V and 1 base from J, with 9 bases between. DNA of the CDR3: TGCAGTGCTAGGGCGCCTACGAACACTGAAGCTTTCTTT. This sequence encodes CSARAPTNTEAFF.

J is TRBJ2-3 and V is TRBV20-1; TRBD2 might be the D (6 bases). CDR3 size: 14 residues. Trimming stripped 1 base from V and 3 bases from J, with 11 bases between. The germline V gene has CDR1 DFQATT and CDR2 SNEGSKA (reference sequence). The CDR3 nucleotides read TGCAGTGCTAGAGGGGAGGAGGGGACAGATACGCAGTATTTT. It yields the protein CSARGEEGTDTQYF.

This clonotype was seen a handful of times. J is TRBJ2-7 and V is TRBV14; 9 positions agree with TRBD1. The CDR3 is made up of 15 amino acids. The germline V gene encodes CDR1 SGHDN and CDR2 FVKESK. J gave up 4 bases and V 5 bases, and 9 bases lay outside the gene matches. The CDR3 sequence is CASSKVGTGRYEQYF. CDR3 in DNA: TGTGCCAGCAGCAAAGTGGGGACAGGGAGGTACGAGCAGTACTTC.

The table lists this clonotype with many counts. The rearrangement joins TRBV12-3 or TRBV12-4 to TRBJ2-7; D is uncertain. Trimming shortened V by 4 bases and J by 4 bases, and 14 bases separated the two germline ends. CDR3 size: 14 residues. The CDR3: CASSSRFPEYEQYF. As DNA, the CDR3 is TGTGCCAGCAGTTCAAGATTTCCAGAATACGAGCAGTACTTC.

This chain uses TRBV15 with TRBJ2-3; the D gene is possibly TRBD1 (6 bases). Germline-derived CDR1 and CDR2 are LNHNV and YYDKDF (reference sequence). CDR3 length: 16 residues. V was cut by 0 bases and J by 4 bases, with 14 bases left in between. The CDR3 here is CATSRDRPQGPDTQYF. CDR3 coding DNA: TGTGCCACCAGCAGAGATCGCCCCCAGGGGCCAGATACGCAGTATTTT.

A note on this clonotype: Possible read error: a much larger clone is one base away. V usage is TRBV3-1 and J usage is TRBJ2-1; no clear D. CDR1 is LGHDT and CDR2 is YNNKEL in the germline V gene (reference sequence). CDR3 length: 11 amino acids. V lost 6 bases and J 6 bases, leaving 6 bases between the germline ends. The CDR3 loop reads CASSTANEQFF. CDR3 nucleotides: TGTGCCAGCAGTACAGCCAATGAGCAGTTCTTC.

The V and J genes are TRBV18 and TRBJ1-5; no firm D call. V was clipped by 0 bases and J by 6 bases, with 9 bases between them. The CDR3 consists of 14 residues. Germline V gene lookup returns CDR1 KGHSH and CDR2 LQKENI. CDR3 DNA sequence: TGTGCCAGCTCACCACCGAGTCAGCCTCAGCCCCAGCATTTT. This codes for CASSPPSQPQPQHF.

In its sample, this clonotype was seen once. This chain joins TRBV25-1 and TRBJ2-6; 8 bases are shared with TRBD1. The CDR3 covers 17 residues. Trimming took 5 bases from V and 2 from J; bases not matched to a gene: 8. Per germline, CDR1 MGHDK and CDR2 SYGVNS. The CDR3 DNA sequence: TGTGCCAGCAGTTCCGCCCGGACAGGGACTGGGGCCAACGTCCTGACTTTC. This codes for CASSSARTGTGANVLTF.

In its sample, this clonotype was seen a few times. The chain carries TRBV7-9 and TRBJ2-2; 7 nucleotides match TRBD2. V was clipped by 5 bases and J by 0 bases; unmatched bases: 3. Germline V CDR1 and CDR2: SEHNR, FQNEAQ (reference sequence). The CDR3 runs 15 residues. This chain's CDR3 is CASSRAGANTGELFF. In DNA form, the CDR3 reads TGTGCCAGCAGCCGGGCGGGGGCGAACACCGGGGAGCTGTTTTTT.

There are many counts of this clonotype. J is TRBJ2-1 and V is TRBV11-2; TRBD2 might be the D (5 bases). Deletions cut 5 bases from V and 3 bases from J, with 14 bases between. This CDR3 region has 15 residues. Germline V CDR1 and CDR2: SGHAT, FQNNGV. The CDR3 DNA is TGTGCCAGCAGCCCCCGCCGCGACTACTACAATGAGCAGTTCTTC. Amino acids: CASSPRRDYYNEQFF. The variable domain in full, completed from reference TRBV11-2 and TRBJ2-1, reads EAGVAQSPRYKIIEKRQSVAFWCNPISGHATLYWYQQILGQGPKLLIQFQNNGVVDDSQLPKDRFSAERLKGVDSTLKIQPAKLEDSAVYLCASSPRRDYYNEQFFGPGTRLTVL.

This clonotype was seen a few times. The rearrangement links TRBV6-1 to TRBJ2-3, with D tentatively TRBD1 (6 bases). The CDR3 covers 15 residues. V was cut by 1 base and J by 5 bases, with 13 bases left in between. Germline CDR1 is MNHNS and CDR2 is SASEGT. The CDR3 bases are TGTGCCAGCAGTGAAGACAGGGTATTGGGAGATACGCAGTATTTT. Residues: CASSEDRVLGDTQYF.

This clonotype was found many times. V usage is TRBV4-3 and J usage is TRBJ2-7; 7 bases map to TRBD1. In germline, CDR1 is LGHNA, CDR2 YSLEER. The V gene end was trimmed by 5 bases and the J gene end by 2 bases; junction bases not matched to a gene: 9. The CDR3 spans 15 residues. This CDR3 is CASSAYRGAAYEQYF. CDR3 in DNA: TGCGCCAGCAGCGCCTACAGGGGTGCGGCCTACGAGCAGTACTTC.

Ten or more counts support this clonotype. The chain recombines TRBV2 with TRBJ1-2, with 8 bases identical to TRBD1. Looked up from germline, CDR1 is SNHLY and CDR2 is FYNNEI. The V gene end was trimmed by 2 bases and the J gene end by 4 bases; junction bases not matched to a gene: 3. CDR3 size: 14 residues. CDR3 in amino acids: CASSERTGTYGYTF. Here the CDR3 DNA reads TGTGCCAGCAGTGAAAGGACAGGGACCTATGGCTACACCTTC.

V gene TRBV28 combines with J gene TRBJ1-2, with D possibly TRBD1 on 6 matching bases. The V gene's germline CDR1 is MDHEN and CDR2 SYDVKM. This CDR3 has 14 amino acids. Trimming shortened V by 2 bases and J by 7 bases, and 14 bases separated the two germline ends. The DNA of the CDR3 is TGTGCCAGCAGTTTACGCAGGGGTCTGAGTGGCTACACCTTC. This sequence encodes CASSLRRGLSGYTF.

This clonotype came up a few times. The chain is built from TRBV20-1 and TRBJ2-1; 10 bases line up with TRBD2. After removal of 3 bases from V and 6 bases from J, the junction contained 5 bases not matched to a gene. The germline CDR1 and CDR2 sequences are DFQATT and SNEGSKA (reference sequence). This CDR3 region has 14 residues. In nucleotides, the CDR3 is TGCAGTGCTAGCCTAGCGGGAGAAGGCAATGAGCAGTTCTTC. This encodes CSASLAGEGNEQFF.